This paragraph reports one T cell receptor beta chain. Its antigen is not identified. The entry originates in a study of T cell responses to AZD1222 COVID-19 vaccine. Study-wide context: Samples with a second dose at about 4 or about 12 weeks were pooled together.

Regarding the study as a whole: At baseline, seropositivity was found in only a handful of AZD1222 recipients. Spike regions recognized by vaccine-associated CD4 TCRs spanned the protein, led by 160-218 and 743-854.

TCRdb's table, derived via immunoSEQ multiplex PCR, lists solely in-frame clones and lacks some. The sample shows tens of thousands of clones, approximately 80% of them seen only once. This CDR3 comprises 13 residues. Between the trimmed V and J ends, which lost 4 bases and 3 bases, there was a span of 9 bases. Germline-derived CDR1 and CDR2 are MNHEY and SVGAGI. The clonotype originates from an adult in good health. This sequence joins TRBV6-5 and TRBJ1-2; no clear D. The source material was peripheral blood, sampled on day 0 of AZD1222 vaccination. DNA of the CDR3: TGTGCCAGCAGTTTGGGTTCTTACTATGGCTACACCTTC. It encodes CASSLGSYYGYTF.